The T cell receptor beta chain described here comes from a study of blood T cell repertoires in COVID-19. Study in general: Acute and convalescent COVID-19 samples came from the United States, Italy and Spain. Nucleic acid was either cDNA or gDNA, and it came from T cells, B-cell-depleted T cells, or PBMCs.

Using immunoSEQ multiplex PCR, the repertoire was profiled, and TCRdb retains in-frame clones only, with some absent. This table has some 200,000 clones, approximately 90% appearing once. This study enrolled people aged roughly 18 to 89 from about two dozen US geographic areas. Participant reports of clinical history set cohort assignment. This clone was seen a handful of times. Trimming stripped 4 bases from V and 1 base from J, with 15 bases between. The germline V gene encodes CDR1 SGHDN and CDR2 FVKESK. This CDR3 has 16 amino acids. V usage is TRBV14 and J usage is TRBJ2-3; D is ambiguous. Sample: PBMCs or T cells enriched from blood (not recorded which). The TCR sequence derives from a woman younger than 30 in a cohort exposed to, infected with or recovered from COVID-19 (not recorded which). CDR3 in DNA: TGTGCCAGCAGCCTGAGACGAGGTTTTGGCACAGATACGCAGTATTTT. Residues: CASSLRRGFGTDTQYF.